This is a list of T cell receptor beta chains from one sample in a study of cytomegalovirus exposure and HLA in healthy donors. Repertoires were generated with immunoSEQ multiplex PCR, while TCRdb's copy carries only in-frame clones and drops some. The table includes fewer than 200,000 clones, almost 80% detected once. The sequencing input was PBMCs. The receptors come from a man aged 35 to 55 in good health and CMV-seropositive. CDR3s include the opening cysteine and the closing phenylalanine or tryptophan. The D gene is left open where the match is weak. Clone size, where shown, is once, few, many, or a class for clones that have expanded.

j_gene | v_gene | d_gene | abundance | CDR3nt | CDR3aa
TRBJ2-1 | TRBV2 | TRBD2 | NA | TGTGCCAGCAGTGAAGCGCTTGGACTAGCGGGAGAAAATGAGCAGTTCTTC | CASSEALGLAGENEQFF
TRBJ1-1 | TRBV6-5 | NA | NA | TGTGCCAGCAGTACGGGCCGCGGACTCGCTGAAGCTTTCTTT | CASSTGRGLAEAFF
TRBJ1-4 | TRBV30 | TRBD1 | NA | TGTGCCTGGAGTGGTGGGACAGGGCTTGACGAAAAACTGTTTTTT | CAWSGGTGLDEKLFF
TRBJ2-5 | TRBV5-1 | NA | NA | TGCGCCAGCAGCCCCCCTGTCGGCGGGGAAGCCGAGACCCAGTACTTC | CASSPPVGGEAETQYF
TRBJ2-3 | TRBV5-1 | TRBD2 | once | TGCGCCAGCAGCTCCCAACCACTATCTAGCGGGAGCACAGATACGCAGTATTTT | CASSSQPLSSGSTDTQYF
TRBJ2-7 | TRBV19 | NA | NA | TGTGCCAGTAGTACCCAGGGTTCCCATGACGAGCAGTACTTC | CASSTQGSHDEQYF
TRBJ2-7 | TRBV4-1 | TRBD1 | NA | TGCGCCAGCAGCAATACAGGGGGCTCATCCTACGAGCAGTACTTC | CASSNTGGSSYEQYF
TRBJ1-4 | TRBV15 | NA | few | TGTGCCACCAGCAGAGATCCGGCGAGGGGGGAAAAACTGTTTTTT | CATSRDPARGEKLFF
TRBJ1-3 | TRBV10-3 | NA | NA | TGTGCCATCACCTCAGGCCATGACTCTGGAAACACCATATATTTT | CAITSGHDSGNTIYF
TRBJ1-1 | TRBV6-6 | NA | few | TGTGCCAGCAGCCCGGGGGTTGAAGCTTTCTTT | CASSPGVEAFF
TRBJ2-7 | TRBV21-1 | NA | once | TGTGCCAGCAGCAAAGCGTCGACTAAGAGCTCCTACGAGCAGTACTTC | CASSKASTKSSYEQYF
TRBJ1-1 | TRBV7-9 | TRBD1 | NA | TGTGCCAGCAGCCCCCGACAGGGGGTGGGCACTGAAGCTTTCTTT | CASSPRQGVGTEAFF
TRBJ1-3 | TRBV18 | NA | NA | TGTGCCAGCTCACCACAGGAGGGACTGGGCCGAAACACCATATATTTT | CASSPQEGLGRNTIYF
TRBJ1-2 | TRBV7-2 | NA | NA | TGTGCCAGCAGCGCCATAAGGACAGTCACCCTCTACACCTTC | CASSAIRTVTLYTF
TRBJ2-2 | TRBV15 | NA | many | TGTGCCACCAGCGCCACAGGGAATACCGGGGAGCTGTTTTTT | CATSATGNTGELFF
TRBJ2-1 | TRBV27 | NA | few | TGTGCCAGCAGTCCCTCGCGAGGTCACAATGAGCAGTTCTTC | CASSPSRGHNEQFF
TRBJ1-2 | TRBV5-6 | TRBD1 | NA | TGTGCCAGCAGCTGGACAGGGCCAAACTATGGCTACACCTTC | CASSWTGPNYGYTF
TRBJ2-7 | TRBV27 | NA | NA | TGTGCCAGCAGTTTAGTTTTCGGCGGGTCCTTCTCCTCCTACGAGCAGTACTTC | CASSLVFGGSFSSYEQYF
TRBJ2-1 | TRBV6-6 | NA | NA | TGTGCCAGCAGTTACTCGATTGCTAGTGAGAATGAGCAGTTCTTC | CASSYSIASENEQFF
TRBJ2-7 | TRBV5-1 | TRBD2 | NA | TGCGCCAGCAGCCCTTCGGGACTAGAGTTCTACGAGCAGTACTTC | CASSPSGLEFYEQYF
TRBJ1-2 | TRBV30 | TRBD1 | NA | TGTGCCTGGAGTCGGGACAGGGGTTATGGCTACACCTTC | CAWSRDRGYGYTF
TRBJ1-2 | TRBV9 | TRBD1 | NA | TGTGCCAGCAGCGGCCGGACAGGGGGTTTTAGCTACACCTTC | CASSGRTGGFSYTF
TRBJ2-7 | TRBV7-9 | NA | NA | TGTGCCAGCAGCTTAGGGGTCGGGAGCCCCTCCGAGCAGTACTTC | CASSLGVGSPSEQYF
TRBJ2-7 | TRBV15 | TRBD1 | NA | TGTGCCACCAGCAGAGATCTGGTAGGGGGCGACGAGCAGTACTTC | CATSRDLVGGDEQYF
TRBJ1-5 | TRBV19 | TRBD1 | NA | TGTGCCAGTAGTATGGGTAGAACAGGGGCTCAGCCCCAGCATTTT | CASSMGRTGAQPQHF
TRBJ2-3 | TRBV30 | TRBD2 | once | TGTGCCTGGAGGCCCGGGACTATGACAGATACGCAGTATTTT | CAWRPGTMTDTQYF
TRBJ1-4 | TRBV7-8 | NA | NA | TGTGCCACCGCGGGGCACACCTTAGAAAAACTGTTTTTT | CATAGHTLEKLFF
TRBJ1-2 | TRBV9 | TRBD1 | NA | TGTGCCAGCAGCCCTACGGGACAGACTAACTATGGCTACACCTTC | CASSPTGQTNYGYTF
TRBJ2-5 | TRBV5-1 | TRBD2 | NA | TGCGCCAGCAGCTTCGGGACTAGCGGGAGAGTGGAGACCCAGTACTTC | CASSFGTSGRVETQYF
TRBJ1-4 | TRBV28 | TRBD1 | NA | TGTGCCAGCAGCGGGAGGGGGCGAGAAAAACTGTTTTTT | CASSGRGREKLFF
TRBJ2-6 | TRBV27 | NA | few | TGTGCCACCCGTAGAGCTGGGGCCAACGTCCTGACTTTC | CATRRAGANVLTF
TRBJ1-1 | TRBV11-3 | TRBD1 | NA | TGTGCCAGCAGCTTAGATGGACAGGGAGTTAACACTGAAGCTTTCTTT | CASSLDGQGVNTEAFF
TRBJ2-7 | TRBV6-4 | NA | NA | TGTGCCAGCAGTGCCTTGTACGAGCAGTACTTC | CASSALYEQYF
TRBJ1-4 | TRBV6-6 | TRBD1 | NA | TGTGCCAGCAGTATGGACAGGGGGTCCACTAATGAAAAACTGTTTTTT | CASSMDRGSTNEKLFF
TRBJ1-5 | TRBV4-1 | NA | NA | TGCGCCAGCAGCCAAGATAGTCGCAATCAGCCCCAGCATTTT | CASSQDSRNQPQHF
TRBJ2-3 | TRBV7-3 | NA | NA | TGTGCCAGCAGCTTACTGGGCGGGACTAGCACAGATACGCAGTATTTT | CASSLLGGTSTDTQYF
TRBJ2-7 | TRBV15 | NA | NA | TGTGCCACCAGTACTACTAGCTTCGACGAGCAGTACTTC | CATSTTSFDEQYF
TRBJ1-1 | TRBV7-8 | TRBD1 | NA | TGTGCCAGCAGCTTGAAGGACAGGGTCACTGAAGCTTTCTTT | CASSLKDRVTEAFF
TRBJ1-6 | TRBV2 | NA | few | TGTGCCAGCAGTGAATTGCAGGTCCGTAATTCACCCCTCCACTTT | CASSELQVRNSPLHF
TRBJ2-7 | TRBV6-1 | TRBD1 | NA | TGTGCCAGCACCTTAGACAGGGCCGCCTACGAGCAGTACTTC | CASTLDRAAYEQYF
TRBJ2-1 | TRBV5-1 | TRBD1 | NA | TGCGCCAGCAGCCCCGGGACAGGGGGGCATGAGCAGTTCTTC | CASSPGTGGHEQFF
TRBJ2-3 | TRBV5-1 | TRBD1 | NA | TGCGCCAGCAAACCGGGACAGACAGATACGCAGTATTTT | CASKPGQTDTQYF
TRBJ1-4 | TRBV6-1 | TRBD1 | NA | TGTGCCGGCGGGACAGGGGGCATTGAGAAACTGTTTTTT | CAGGTGGIEKLFF
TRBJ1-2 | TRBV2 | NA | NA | TGTGCCAGCAATGTTCAGGGAGGCTATGGCTACACCTTC | CASNVQGGYGYTF
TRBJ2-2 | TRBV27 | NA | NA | TGTGCCAGCAGTTTGGGCGGAGGTGTCGGGGAGCTGTTTTTT | CASSLGGGVGELFF
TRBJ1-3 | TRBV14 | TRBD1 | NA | TGTGCCAGCAGCCTACGCAGGGGGAGCACTGGAAACACCATATATTTT | CASSLRRGSTGNTIYF
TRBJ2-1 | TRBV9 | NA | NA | TGTGCCAGTCAGAAAAGTGTCGACAATGAGCAGTTCTTC | CASQKSVDNEQFF
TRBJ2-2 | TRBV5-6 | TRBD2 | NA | TGTGCCAGCAGCTTGACTCTAGCGGACCCCCGATGGACCGGGGAGCTGTTTTTT | CASSLTLADPRWTGELFF
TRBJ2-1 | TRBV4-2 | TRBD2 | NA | TGTGCCAGCAGCCAACCCCTTGGACTAGCGAACGGCAATGAGCAGTTCTTC | CASSQPLGLANGNEQFF
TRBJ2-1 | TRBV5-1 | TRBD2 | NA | TGCGCCAGCAGCCCGACTAGCGGGAGGGTCCATGAGCAGTTCTTC | CASSPTSGRVHEQFF
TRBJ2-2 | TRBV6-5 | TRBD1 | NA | TGTGCCAGCAGTTACTCGATGGGACAGGGGCCCGGGGAGCTGTTTTTT | CASSYSMGQGPGELFF
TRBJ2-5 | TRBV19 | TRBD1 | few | TGTGCCAGTACTACAAAAGAGGCAGGACAGGGGGCAGAGACCCAGTACTTC | CASTTKEAGQGAETQYF
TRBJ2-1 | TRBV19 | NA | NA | TGTGCCAGTAGTATCGCGGAGGGGCCTTACAATGAGCAGTTCTTC | CASSIAEGPYNEQFF
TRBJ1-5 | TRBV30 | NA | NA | TGTGCCTGGAGTGCCTACAATCAGCCCCAGCATTTT | CAWSAYNQPQHF
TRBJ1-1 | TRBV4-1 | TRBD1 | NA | TGCGCCAGCAGCCAAGATAGGACAGGCATGAACACTGAAGCTTTCTTT | CASSQDRTGMNTEAFF
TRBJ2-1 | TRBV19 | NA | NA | TGTGCCAGTAGTATAATGGGAGATGAGCAGTTCTTC | CASSIMGDEQFF
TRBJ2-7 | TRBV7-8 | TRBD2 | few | TGTGCCAGCAGCCCGTCCGGGGGGGGACGCTACGAGCAGTACTTC | CASSPSGGGRYEQYF
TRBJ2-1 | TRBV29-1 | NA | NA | TGCAGCGCCCGACCCTCCCAGGGAGGCAATGAGCAGTTCTTC | CSARPSQGGNEQFF